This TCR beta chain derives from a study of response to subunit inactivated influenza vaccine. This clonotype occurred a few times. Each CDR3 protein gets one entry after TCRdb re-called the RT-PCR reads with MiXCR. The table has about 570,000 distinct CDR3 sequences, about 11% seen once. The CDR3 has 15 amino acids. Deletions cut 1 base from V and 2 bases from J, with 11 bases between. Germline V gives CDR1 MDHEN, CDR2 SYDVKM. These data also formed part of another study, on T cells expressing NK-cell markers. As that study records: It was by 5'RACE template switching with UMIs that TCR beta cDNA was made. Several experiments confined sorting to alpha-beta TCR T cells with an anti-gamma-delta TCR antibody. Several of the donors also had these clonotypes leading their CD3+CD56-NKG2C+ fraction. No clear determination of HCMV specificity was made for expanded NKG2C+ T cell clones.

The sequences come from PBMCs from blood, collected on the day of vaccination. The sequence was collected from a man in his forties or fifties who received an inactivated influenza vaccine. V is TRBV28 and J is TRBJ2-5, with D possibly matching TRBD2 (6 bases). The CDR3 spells CASSLFWGGQETQYF. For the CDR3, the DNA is TGTGCCAGCAGTTTATTCTGGGGAGGACAAGAGACCCAGTACTTC.